One sample yielded the 5 T cell receptor beta chains listed below, sequenced in a study of blood T cell repertoires in COVID-19. Sequencing used immunoSEQ multiplex PCR; TCRdb keeps in-frame clones, though not all of them. The sample contains some 72,000 clones, more than 70% of which appear only once. The sample comprised peripheral blood. The receptors shown here come from a man aged 50 to 59 with COVID-19, enrolled during active disease.

V is TRBV3-1 (or the pseudogene TRBV3-2) and J is TRBJ1-2, with TRBD1 matching 8 bases. The CDR3 is 14 residues long. The V gene's germline CDR1 is LGHDT and CDR2 YNNKEL (reference sequence). V gave up 6 bases and J gave up 7 bases; unmatched junction bases: 10. CDR3 in amino acids: CASSRRGQGFGYTF. The CDR3 DNA follows: TGTGCCAGCAGTCGCCGAGGACAGGGATTTGGCTACACCTTC.

The V call is TRBV28, the J call TRBJ2-4; D is ambiguous. Trimming took 1 base from V and 7 from J, leaving 11 bases between them. Per germline, CDR1 MDHEN and CDR2 SYDVKM. The CDR3 consists of 14 residues. The CDR3 DNA follows: TGTGCCAGCAGTTTATTTGGCGGCCGGAACATTCAGTACTTC. Protein sequence: CASSLFGGRNIQYF.

The CDR3 DNA is TGTGCCAGTAGCTACAGGTTGAGCAATCAGCCCCAGCATTTT. This gives the protein CASSYRLSNQPQHF. The chain uses TRBV19 and TRBJ1-5, with a tentative D call TRBD1 (5 bases). This CDR3 has 14 amino acids. Germline V CDR1 and CDR2: LNHDA, SQIVND (reference sequence). V was pared by 6 bases and J by 1 base, with 10 bases between.

CDR3 nucleotide sequence: TGTGCCAGCAGCCCAAGGGGGACAGGGCACACTGAAGCTTTCTTT. It specifies CASSPRGTGHTEAFF. The rearrangement links TRBV21-1 to TRBJ1-1; the table assigns TRBD1, which was not confirmed against the DNA. TRBV21-1 is shown as a pseudogene. The CDR3 has 15 amino acids.

This rearrangement joins TRBV29-1 to TRBJ2-1; TRBD2 matches 11 bases. Germline-derived CDR1 and CDR2 are SQVTM and ANQGSEA. This CDR3 is built from 15 residues. V was pared by 5 bases and J by 4 bases, with 7 bases of the junction left unmatched. The CDR3 sequence is CSVSLGLAGYNEQFF. DNA of the CDR3: TGCAGCGTTTCCCTCGGACTAGCGGGTTACAATGAGCAGTTCTTC.